Shown below are 10 T cell receptor beta chains from a single sample sequenced in a study of post-analysis software for immune sequencing data. Study results and limitations: A few TRBV segments occurring more often in patients than controls included TRBV5-6, TRBV5-1 and TRBV20-1.

The antigens of these receptors remain unknown. Researchers reported that TCR beta cDNA libraries carried unique molecular identifiers. TCRdb re-called the PCR reads with MiXCR, one entry per CDR3 protein. The sample contains a few hundred thousand distinct CDR3 sequences, about a third of which appear only once. Material for sequencing was blood. Receptors were obtained from a girl between 10 and 17 years old with multiple sclerosis.

This sequence joins TRBV12-3 or TRBV12-4 and TRBJ2-7; 13 nucleotides align to TRBD2. The CDR3 loop spans 15 amino acids. V was clipped by 6 bases and J by 5 bases; unmatched bases: 7. The CDR3 DNA sequence: TGTGCCAGCAGCCCGGGACTAGCGGGGCTACACGAGCAGTACTTC. Its protein product is CASSPGLAGLHEQYF.

The chain couples TRBV5-1 to TRBJ2-7; unclear D gene. Matching the DNA end better, TRBJ2-5 makes the J call doubtful. The germline V gene has CDR1 SGHRS and CDR2 YFSETQ. The CDR3 loop spans 11 amino acids. The CDR3 DNA reads TGCGCCAGCAGCTTGGAGAAGACCCAGTACTTC. Its translation: CASSLEKTQYF.

The chain links TRBV4-1 to TRBJ2-3; 7 nucleotides align to TRBD2. V dropped 0 bases and J dropped 0; count of bases not matched to a gene: 9. Looked up from germline, CDR1 is MGHRA and CDR2 is YSYEKL. This CDR3 spans 18 amino acids. The CDR3, as DNA: TGCGCCAGCAGCCAAGATTACGCGGGGCGGGGGAGCACAGATACGCAGTATTTT. Protein sequence: CASSQDYAGRGSTDTQYF.

V gene TRBV7-9 combines with J gene TRBJ2-7; the match to TRBD2 covers 12 bases. CDR1 SEHNR and CDR2 FQNEAQ come from the germline V gene (reference sequence). The CDR3 extends over 17 amino acids. V dropped 5 bases and J dropped 0; count of bases not matched to a gene: 8. The CDR3 coding sequence is TGTGCCAGCAGCCCCGGACTAGCGGGGTTGAGCTCCTACGAGCAGTACTTC. It yields the protein CASSPGLAGLSSYEQYF.

The chain employs TRBV20-1 and TRBJ1-4; D gene unclear. Germline CDR1 DFQATT, CDR2 SNEGSKA (reference sequence). V gave up 0 bases and J gave up 8 bases, with 7 bases separating them. The CDR3 loop spans 12 amino acids. This CDR3 reads CSARDLTEKLFF. DNA for the CDR3: TGCAGTGCTAGAGATTTAACGGAAAAACTGTTTTTT.

This clonotype was detected only a few times. The chain combines TRBV20-1 with TRBJ1-5, with D perhaps matching TRBD1 (6 bases). Germline V gene data show CDR1 as DFQATT and CDR2 as SNEGSKA (reference sequence). Deletions cut 6 bases from V and 6 bases from J, with 15 bases between. This CDR3 has 13 residues. This CDR3 reads CSAGGRVTQPQHF. The DNA for the CDR3 is TGCAGTGCGGGGGGCAGGGTCACTCAGCCCCAGCATTTT.

The chain couples TRBV7-9 to TRBJ2-5; 7 nucleotides agree with TRBD1. The CDR3 runs 15 residues. J was trimmed by 0 bases and V by 5 bases; bases with no gene match: 6. CDR1 and CDR2 (germline): SEHNR, FQNEAQ (reference sequence). CDR3 amino acids: CASSAAGTDQETQYF. The DNA of the CDR3 is TGTGCCAGCAGCGCCGCCGGGACAGACCAAGAGACCCAGTACTTC.

At least ten counts were recorded for this clonotype. J is TRBJ1-2 and V is TRBV5-6; 8 bases align to TRBD1. This CDR3 comprises 13 residues. J lost 8 bases, V lost 3 bases, and 6 bases had no gene match. The V gene's germline CDR1 is SGHDT and CDR2 YYEEEE. The CDR3 here is CASSSGQGGGYTF. The CDR3 nucleotides read TGTGCCAGCAGCTCCGGACAGGGCGGAGGCTACACCTTC. Looking up the rest from reference TRBV5-6 and TRBJ1-2 gives the full variable domain: DAGVTQSPTHLIKTRGQQVTLRCSPKSGHDTVSWYQQALGQGPQFIFQYYEEEERQRGNFPDRFSGHQFPNYSSELNVNALLLGDSALYLCASSSGQGGGYTFGSGTRLTVV.

This clonotype came up a few times. The V gene is TRBV27, the J gene TRBJ1-1; TRBD1 aligns across 9 bases. CDR1 MNHEY and CDR2 SMNVEV come from the germline V gene (reference sequence). The CDR3 has 16 residues. The J segment lost 5 bases and the V segment lost 0 bases, leaving 7 bases of the junction unmatched. Here the CDR3 reads CASSLSWTGVGTEAFF. The CDR3 DNA sequence: TGTGCCAGCAGTTTATCATGGACAGGGGTGGGAACTGAAGCTTTCTTT.

This clonotype has just one count. The chain is built from TRBV20-1 and TRBJ1-5; the D is unclear. CDR1 and CDR2 from the germline V gene are DFQATT and SNEGSKA (reference sequence). Trimming shortened V by 4 bases and J by 7 bases, and 23 bases separated the two germline ends. CDR3 length: 16 residues. The CDR3 DNA is TGCAGTGCTAATAAGGCCCTAACCCCAAGGTGGCAGCCCCAGCATTTT. This encodes CSANKALTPRWQPQHF.